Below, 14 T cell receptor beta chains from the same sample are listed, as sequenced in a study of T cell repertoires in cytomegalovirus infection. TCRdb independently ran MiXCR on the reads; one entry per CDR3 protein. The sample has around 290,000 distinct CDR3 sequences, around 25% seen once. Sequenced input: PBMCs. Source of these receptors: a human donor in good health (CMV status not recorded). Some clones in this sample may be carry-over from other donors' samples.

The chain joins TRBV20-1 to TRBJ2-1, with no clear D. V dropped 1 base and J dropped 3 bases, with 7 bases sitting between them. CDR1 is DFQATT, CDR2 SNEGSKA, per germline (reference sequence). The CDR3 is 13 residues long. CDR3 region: CSARAGIYNEQFF. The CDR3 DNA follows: TGCAGTGCTAGAGCCGGCATCTACAATGAGCAGTTCTTC.

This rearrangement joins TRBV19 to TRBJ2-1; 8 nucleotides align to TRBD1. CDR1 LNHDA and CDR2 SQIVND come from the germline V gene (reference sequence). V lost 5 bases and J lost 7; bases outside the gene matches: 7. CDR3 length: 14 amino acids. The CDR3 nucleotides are TGTGCCAGTAGTTCGACAGGGGTGGGTAATGAGCAGTTCTTC. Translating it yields CASSSTGVGNEQFF. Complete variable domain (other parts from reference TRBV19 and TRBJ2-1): DGGITQSPKYLFRKEGQNVTLSCEQNLNHDAMYWYRQDPGQGLRLIYYSQIVNDFQKGDIAEGYSVSREKKESFPLTVTSAQKNPTAFYLCASSSTGVGNEQFFGPGTRLTVL.

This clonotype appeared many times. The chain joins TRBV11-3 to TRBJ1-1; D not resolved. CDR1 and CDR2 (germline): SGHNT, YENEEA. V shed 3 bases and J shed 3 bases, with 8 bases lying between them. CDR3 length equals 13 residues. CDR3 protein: CASSFLGYTEAFF. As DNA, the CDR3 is TGTGCCAGCAGCTTTTTGGGGTACACTGAAGCTTTCTTT.

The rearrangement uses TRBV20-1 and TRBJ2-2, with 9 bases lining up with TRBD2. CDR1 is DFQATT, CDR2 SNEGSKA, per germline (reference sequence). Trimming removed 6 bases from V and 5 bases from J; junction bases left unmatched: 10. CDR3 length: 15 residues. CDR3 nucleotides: TGCAGTGCCACACTAGCGGGCCTGGGGACCGGGGAGCTGTTTTTT. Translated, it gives CSATLAGLGTGELFF.

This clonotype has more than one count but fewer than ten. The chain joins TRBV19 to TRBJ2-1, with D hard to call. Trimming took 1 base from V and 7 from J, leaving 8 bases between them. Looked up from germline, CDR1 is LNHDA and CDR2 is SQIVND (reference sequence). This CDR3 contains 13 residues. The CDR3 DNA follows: TGTGCCAGTAGTATAGGGACGAATAATGAGCAGTTCTTC. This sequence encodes CASSIGTNNEQFF.

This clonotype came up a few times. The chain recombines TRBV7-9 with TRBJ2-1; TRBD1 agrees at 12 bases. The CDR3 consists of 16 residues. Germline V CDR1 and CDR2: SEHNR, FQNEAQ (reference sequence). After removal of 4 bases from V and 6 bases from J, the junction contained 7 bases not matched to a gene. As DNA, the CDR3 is TGTGCCAGCAGCTACGGGACAGGGGGCGCCCCCAATGAGCAGTTCTTC. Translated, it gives CASSYGTGGAPNEQFF.

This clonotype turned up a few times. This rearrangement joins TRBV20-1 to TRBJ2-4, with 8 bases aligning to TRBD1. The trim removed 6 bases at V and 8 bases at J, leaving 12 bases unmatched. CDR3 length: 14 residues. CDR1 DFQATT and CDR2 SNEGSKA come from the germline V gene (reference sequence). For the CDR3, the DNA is TGCAGTGCATCGCAAGGCGGACAGGGAGACATTCAGTACTTC. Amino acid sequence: CSASQGGQGDIQYF.

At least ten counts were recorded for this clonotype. CDR3: CASGSNEQFF. In DNA, the CDR3 is TGTGCCAGCGGGTCCAATGAGCAGTTCTTC. The gene calls are TRBV7-2 and TRBJ2-1; D gene uncertain. CDR3 size: 10 residues. The germline gives CDR1 SGHTA, CDR2 FQGNSA. V lost 8 bases to trimming and J lost 6 bases, with 5 bases between them.

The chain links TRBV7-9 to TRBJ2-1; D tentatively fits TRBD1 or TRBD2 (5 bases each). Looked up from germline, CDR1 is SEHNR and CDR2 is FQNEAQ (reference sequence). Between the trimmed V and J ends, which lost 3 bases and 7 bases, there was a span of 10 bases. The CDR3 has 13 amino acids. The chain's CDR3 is CASSFGAGNEQFF. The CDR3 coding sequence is TGTGCCAGCAGCTTCGGGGCAGGGAATGAGCAGTTCTTC.

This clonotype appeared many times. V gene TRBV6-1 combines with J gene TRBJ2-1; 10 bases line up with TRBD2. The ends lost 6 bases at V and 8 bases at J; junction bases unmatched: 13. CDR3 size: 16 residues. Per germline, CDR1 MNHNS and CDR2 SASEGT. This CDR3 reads CASRLVAGGSQDEQFF. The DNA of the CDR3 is TGTGCCAGCAGACTCGTAGCGGGGGGATCTCAGGATGAGCAGTTCTTC.

CDR3 protein: CASSLALAGVGYNEQFF. The CDR3 coding sequence is TGTGCCAGCAGCTTGGCGCTAGCGGGAGTAGGGTACAATGAGCAGTTCTTC. The chain combines TRBV5-6 with TRBJ2-1; 10 nucleotides agree with TRBD2. Germline V gene lookup returns CDR1 SGHDT and CDR2 YYEEEE. The CDR3 consists of 17 residues. Trimming at V came to 0 bases and at J to 4 bases, leaving 7 bases not matched to a gene. The full variable domain, with the rest looked up from reference TRBV5-6 and TRBJ2-1, is DAGVTQSPTHLIKTRGQQVTLRCSPKSGHDTVSWYQQALGQGPQFIFQYYEEEERQRGNFPDRFSGHQFPNYSSELNVNALLLGDSALYLCASSLALAGVGYNEQFFGPGTRLTVL.

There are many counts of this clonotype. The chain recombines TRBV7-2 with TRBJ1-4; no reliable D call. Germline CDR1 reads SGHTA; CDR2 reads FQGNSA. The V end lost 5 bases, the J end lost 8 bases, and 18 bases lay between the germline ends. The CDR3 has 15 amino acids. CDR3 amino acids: CASSPRRLPGEKLFF. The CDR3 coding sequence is TGTGCCAGCAGCCCGAGGCGTCTCCCAGGAGAAAAACTGTTTTTT.

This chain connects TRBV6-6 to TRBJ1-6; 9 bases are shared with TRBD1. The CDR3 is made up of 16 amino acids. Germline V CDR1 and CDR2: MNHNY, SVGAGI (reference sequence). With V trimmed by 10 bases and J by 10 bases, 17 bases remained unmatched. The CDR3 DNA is TGTGCCACCTTAAATTTCGGGACAGGGCGGGGATCACCCCTCCACTTT. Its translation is CATLNFGTGRGSPLHF.

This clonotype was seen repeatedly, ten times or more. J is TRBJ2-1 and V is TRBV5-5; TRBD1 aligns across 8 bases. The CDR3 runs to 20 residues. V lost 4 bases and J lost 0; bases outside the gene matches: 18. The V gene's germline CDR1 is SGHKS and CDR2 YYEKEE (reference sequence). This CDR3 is CASSTGTGVHAKSSYNEQFF. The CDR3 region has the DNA TGTGCCAGCAGCACGGGGACAGGTGTACACGCGAAGAGCTCCTACAATGAGCAGTTCTTC.